This record looks at one T cell receptor beta chain sequence and its context. This entry comes from a study of blood T cell repertoires in COVID-19. Donors were grouped by their self-reported clinical history. A PCR-confirmed or clinician-diagnosed COVID-19 case had contacted exposed participants within 2 weeks of entry. The table came from immunoSEQ multiplex PCR; TCRdb's copy has only in-frame clones and leaves some out. The sample comprises 250,000 or so clones, roughly 81% of which are singletons, and under 7% rests with the top ten. CDR3 length: 15 residues. The germline gives CDR1 MDHEN, CDR2 SYDVKM. Trimming cost V 6 bases and J 6 bases, with 20 bases left between them.

This chain links TRBV28 with TRBJ1-1; D gene uncertain. The sample taken for sequencing was PBMCs or T cells enriched from blood (not recorded which). This TCR came from a woman between 45 and 65 years old who had been exposed to COVID-19. The CDR3 sequence is CASRSPGRVGPEAFF. The CDR3 coding sequence is TGTGCCAGCAGATCTCCGGGAAGGGTAGGACCTGAAGCTTTCTTT. The complete variable domain, with remaining parts taken from reference TRBV28 and TRBJ1-1, reads DVKVTQSSRYLVKRTGEKVFLECVQDMDHENMFWYRQDPGLGLRLIYFSYDVKMKEKGDIPEGYSVSREKKERFSLILESASTNQTSMYLCASRSPGRVGPEAFFGQGTRLTVV.